Below, 24 T cell receptor beta chains from the same sample are listed, as sequenced in a study of blood T cell repertoires in COVID-19. TCRdb's table, derived via immunoSEQ multiplex PCR, lists solely in-frame clones and lacks some. The data contain around 270,000 clones, under 90% of them singletons. Sequencing was performed on peripheral blood. All receptors come from a man in his sixties with acute or convalescent COVID-19.

J is TRBJ1-1 and V is TRBV19; perhaps TRBD1 as D (6 bases). The V end lost 6 bases, the J end lost 1 base, and 12 bases lay between the germline ends. There are 14 residues in the CDR3. Germline V gives CDR1 LNHDA, CDR2 SQIVND (reference sequence). The CDR3, as DNA: TGTGCCAGTAGGTCTAGAGGGGGGAACACTGAAGCTTTCTTT. Its protein is CASRSRGGNTEAFF.

This chain connects TRBV5-1 to TRBJ2-7; a possible D gene is TRBD1 (6 bases). The CDR3 extends over 15 amino acids. The V end was cut by 0 bases, the J end by 1 base, with 11 bases between. CDR1 is SGHRS and CDR2 is YFSETQ in the germline V gene. The CDR3 coding sequence is TGCGCCAGCAGCTTGGATAGGACAGCATCCTACGAGCAGTACTTC. It codes for CASSLDRTASYEQYF.

This sequence joins TRBV15 and TRBJ1-2, with D unresolved. Germline-derived CDR1 and CDR2 are LNHNV and YYDKDF (reference sequence). Trimming removed 1 base at V and 3 bases at J, with 6 bases between. The CDR3 runs to 13 residues. Here the CDR3 DNA reads TGTGCCACCAGCAGAGGAGGCGACTATGGCTACACCTTC. Translated: CATSRGGDYGYTF.

The chain uses TRBV5-4 and TRBJ1-3; 8 nucleotides line up with TRBD1. Germline CDR1 SGHNT, CDR2 YYREEE (reference sequence). The V gene end was trimmed by 0 bases and the J gene end by 4 bases; junction bases not matched to a gene: 9. The CDR3 sequence is 17 residues long. This CDR3 reads CASSLGTGTLPGNTIYF. The CDR3 DNA reads as TGTGCCAGCAGCTTGGGGACAGGGACGTTACCGGGAAACACCATATATTTT.

This clone was seen just once. The V gene is TRBV30, the J gene TRBJ2-2; TRBD1 is a possible D gene (6 bases). V lost 0 bases, J lost 1 base, and 9 bases lay in between. The CDR3 is 15 residues long. The germline gives CDR1 GTSNPN, CDR2 SVGIG (reference sequence). The CDR3 DNA follows: TGTGCCTGGAGTGTACCGGACAGGAACACCGGGGAGCTGTTTTTT. Its protein product is CAWSVPDRNTGELFF. Together with reference TRBV30 and TRBJ2-2, the CDR3 gives the full variable domain: SQTIHQWPATLVQPVGSPLSLECTVEGTSNPNLYWYRQAAGRGLQLLFYSVGIGQISSEVPQNLSASRPQDRQFILSSKKLLLSDSGFYLCAWSVPDRNTGELFFGEGSRLTVL.

The CDR3 DNA reads as TGTGCCAGCAGTTATTCTCCCTATGGCTACACCTTC. Residues: CASSYSPYGYTF. The chain has TRBV6-6 and TRBJ1-2; D unclear. The CDR3 has 12 residues. In germline, CDR1 is MNHNY, CDR2 SVGAGI (reference sequence). V was shortened by 3 bases and J by 4 bases, with 6 bases between the two germline ends.

This CDR3 reads CASSPRSNEQFF. The CDR3 bases are TGTGCCAGCAGCCCGAGGAGCAATGAGCAGTTCTTC. The rearrangement links TRBV7-2 to TRBJ2-1; no reliable D call. Deletions cut 5 bases from V and 6 bases from J, with 8 bases between. The CDR3 runs to 12 residues. The germline V gene has CDR1 SGHTA and CDR2 FQGNSA.

The chain combines TRBV2 with TRBJ1-4; possibly TRBD1 for D (5 bases). The V and J ends lost 6 bases and 7 bases respectively, with 12 bases between them. Germline assignment: CDR1 SNHLY and CDR2 FYNNEI. The CDR3 totals 13 residues. Written as DNA, the CDR3 is TGTGCCAGCAGGCAGGGATTGGGTGAAAAACTGTTTTTT. Its protein is CASRQGLGEKLFF.

The table lists this clone with a few counts. The J gene is TRBJ2-1, the V gene TRBV11-3; D is uncertain. Germline-derived CDR1 and CDR2 are SGHNT and YENEEA. Trimming took 5 bases from V and 5 from J, leaving 10 bases between them. This CDR3 spans 13 amino acids. CDR3 bases: TGTGCCAGCAGCCCCACAATTGACAATGAGCAGTTCTTC. As protein: CASSPTIDNEQFF.

There are a few counts of this clone. The V gene is TRBV2, the J gene TRBJ1-2; tentatively, D is TRBD1 (5 bases). Per the germline V gene, CDR1 is SNHLY and CDR2 is FYNNEI. The CDR3 spans 14 residues. Trimming cost V 7 bases and J 1 base, with 13 bases left between them. The DNA for the CDR3 is TGTGCCAGCAAGTCGAGCAGGGATAACTATGGCTACACCTTC. Its protein is CASKSSRDNYGYTF.

V usage is TRBV10-3 and J usage is TRBJ2-7; 13 bases align to TRBD2. The V gene's germline CDR1 is ENHRY and CDR2 SYGVKD. Trimming at V came to 4 bases and at J to 6 bases, leaving 3 bases not matched to a gene. This CDR3 has 14 amino acids. The CDR3 DNA follows: TGTGCCATCAGTGGGACTAGCGGGAGTATCGAGCAGTACTTC. The encoded protein is CAISGTSGSIEQYF.

The gene calls are TRBV3-1 (or the pseudogene TRBV3-2) and TRBJ2-2; 7 bases are a match to TRBD1. With 11 bases clipped from V and 4 bases from J, the junction kept 10 bases outside the gene matches. Germline CDR1 reads LGHDT; CDR2 reads YNNKEL (reference sequence). This CDR3 is built from 14 residues. CDR3 region: CASGLGQATGELFF. CDR3 sequence (DNA): TGTGCCTCCGGATTAGGACAGGCCACCGGGGAGCTGTTTTTT.

The V and J genes are TRBV15 and TRBJ2-7, with 11 bases matching TRBD2. Trimming took 2 bases from V and 0 from J; bases not matched to a gene: 18. CDR1 and CDR2 (germline): LNHNV, YYDKDF (reference sequence). CDR3 length: 21 residues. The chain's CDR3 is CATSRQLPGGSSGRNSYEQYF. The CDR3 region has the DNA TGTGCCACCAGCAGACAACTTCCAGGGGGCTCTAGCGGGAGGAACTCCTACGAGCAGTACTTC.

The chain links TRBV12-3 or TRBV12-4 to TRBJ1-2; unclear D gene. This CDR3 region has 11 residues. V lost 8 bases to trimming and J lost 8 bases, with 12 bases between them. The chain's CDR3 is CASFSSRGYTF. CDR3 DNA: TGTGCCAGCTTTTCTTCTCGGGGCTACACCTTC.

The J gene is TRBJ2-7, the V gene TRBV20-1; D might be TRBD2 (5 bases). Germline values: CDR1 DFQATT, CDR2 SNEGSKA (reference sequence). The V end lost 4 bases, the J end lost 3 bases, and 7 bases lay between the germline ends. The CDR3 is made up of 11 amino acids. CDR3 sequence (DNA): TGCAGTGCTAAGACTAACTACGAGCAGTACTTC. It is translated as CSAKTNYEQYF.

The chain joins TRBV30 to TRBJ1-1, with 8 positions matching TRBD1. The trim removed 4 bases at V and 1 base at J, leaving 5 bases unmatched. Germline assignment: CDR1 GTSNPN and CDR2 SVGIG (reference sequence). The CDR3 contains 14 residues. Written as DNA, the CDR3 is TGTGCCTGGAACCGCAGGGGGCCGAACACTGAAGCTTTCTTT. Translation gives CAWNRRGPNTEAFF.

This rearrangement joins TRBV5-1 to TRBJ2-2; TRBD2 is a possible D gene (6 bases). Germline loops: CDR1 SGHRS, CDR2 YFSETQ. This CDR3 region has 15 residues. Trimming took off 3 bases at V and 7 bases at J, with 16 bases between the two ends. CDR3 loop: CASSSGWSRGGELFF. For the CDR3, the DNA is TGCGCCAGCAGCTCCGGGTGGTCGCGGGGCGGGGAGCTGTTTTTT.

The chain employs TRBV29-1 and TRBJ1-2; the D gene is possibly TRBD1 (5 bases). Deletions cut 8 bases from V and 6 bases from J, with 19 bases between. CDR1 SQVTM and CDR2 ANQGSEA come from the germline V gene. The CDR3 contains 13 residues. Written as DNA, the CDR3 is TGCAGCACCTGGCAGGGTTTGGGAAATGGCTACACCTTC. The encoded protein is CSTWQGLGNGYTF.

With respect to this clone: Other nucleotide sequences in the sample specify the same CDR3. The chain recombines TRBV9 with TRBJ1-2, with 8 bases identical to TRBD1. The CDR3 is 12 amino acids. Germline V gene data show CDR1 as SGDLS and CDR2 as YYNGEE. Trimming cost V 3 bases and J 7 bases; bases outside gene matches: 2. CDR3 DNA sequence: TGTGCCAGCAGCGGCGACAGGGGTGGCTACACCTTC. The encoded protein is CASSGDRGGYTF.

V gene TRBV24-1 combines with J gene TRBJ2-1, with 9 bases matching TRBD2. V lost 3 bases, J lost 5 bases, and 7 bases stayed unmatched. Germline V CDR1 and CDR2: KGHDR, SFDVKD. This CDR3 is built from 16 residues. The CDR3 DNA sequence: TGTGCCACCAGTGATAATGGGGGGACTAGCCACAATGAGCAGTTCTTC. The encoded protein is CATSDNGGTSHNEQFF.

This sequence joins TRBV27 and TRBJ2-1; TRBD2 is a possible D gene (5 bases). The germline gives CDR1 MNHEY, CDR2 SMNVEV (reference sequence). The CDR3 runs 15 residues. V was cut by 4 bases and J by 0 bases, with 10 bases left in between. This CDR3 is CASSWRGLSYNEQFF. In DNA form, the CDR3 reads TGTGCCAGCAGTTGGAGAGGGCTCTCCTACAATGAGCAGTTCTTC.

V usage is TRBV9 and J usage is TRBJ2-2; 7 positions match TRBD2. Trimming cost V 2 bases and J 0 bases; bases outside gene matches: 4. Germline V gene sequence: CDR1 SGDLS, CDR2 YYNGEE. The CDR3 spans 16 residues. Written as DNA, the CDR3 is TGTGCCAGCAGCGTCATAACTAGCGCGAACACCGGGGAGCTGTTTTTT. Translated: CASSVITSANTGELFF.

The J gene is TRBJ1-1, the V gene TRBV10-3; 7 bases match TRBD1. Unmatched junction bases numbered 3, after V lost 4 bases and J lost 1 base. Germline loops: CDR1 ENHRY, CDR2 SYGVKD. This CDR3 is 14 amino acids long. This chain's CDR3 is CAISGTGQNTEAFF. CDR3 DNA: TGTGCCATCAGTGGGACAGGCCAGAACACTGAAGCTTTCTTT.

This clone was seen a few times. V is TRBV3-1 (or the pseudogene TRBV3-2) and J is TRBJ2-6; 8 bases are shared with TRBD1. The CDR3 runs 19 residues. Germline loops: CDR1 LGHDT, CDR2 YNNKEL (reference sequence). Trimming cost V 0 bases and J 0 bases; bases outside gene matches: 7. The DNA for the CDR3 is TGTGCCAGCAGCCAAGATTACAGGGGGTCAACCTCTGGGGCCAACGTCCTGACTTTC. It is translated as CASSQDYRGSTSGANVLTF.